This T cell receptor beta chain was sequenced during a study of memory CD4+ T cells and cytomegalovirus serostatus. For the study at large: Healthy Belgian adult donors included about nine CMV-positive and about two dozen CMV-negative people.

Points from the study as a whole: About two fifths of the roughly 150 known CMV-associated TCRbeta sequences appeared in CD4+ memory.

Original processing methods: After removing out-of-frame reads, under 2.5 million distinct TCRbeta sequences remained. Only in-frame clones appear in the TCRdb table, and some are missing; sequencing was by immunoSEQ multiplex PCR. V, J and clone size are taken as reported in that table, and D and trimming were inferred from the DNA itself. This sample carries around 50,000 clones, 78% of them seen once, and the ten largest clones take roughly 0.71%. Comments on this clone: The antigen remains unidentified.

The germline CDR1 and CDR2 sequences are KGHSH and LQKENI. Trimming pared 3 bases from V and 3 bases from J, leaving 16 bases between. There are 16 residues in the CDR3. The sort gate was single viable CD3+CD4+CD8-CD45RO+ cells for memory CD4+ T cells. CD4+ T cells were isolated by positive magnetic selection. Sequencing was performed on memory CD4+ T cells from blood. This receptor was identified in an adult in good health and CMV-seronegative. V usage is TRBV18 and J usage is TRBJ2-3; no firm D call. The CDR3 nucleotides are TGTGCCAGCTCACCCACAGAACGGGTACGGACAGATACGCAGTATTTT. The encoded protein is CASSPTERVRTDTQYF.